This T cell receptor beta chain was recorded in a study of human T cells and chemical hapten exposure. Time point specified: pre-sensitization, week 0. As to treatment: therapeutic diphenylcyclopropenone sensitization with weekly scalp DPC. Venepuncture was done earlier than the placement of each patch test. Each donor was an alopecia patient between 18 and 70 years of age who qualified for DPC. This clonotype has a count of ten or more. MiXCR was run by TCRdb on the RACE reads, yielding one entry per CDR3 protein. The sample lists more than 300,000 distinct CDR3 sequences; 5.1% were seen once. Germline V gene lookup returns CDR1 MNHEY and CDR2 SVGEGT. The CDR3 sequence is 16 residues long. Trimming left V 2 bases short and J 9 bases short, with 17 bases between.

The chain carries TRBV6-2 or TRBV6-3 and TRBJ1-6; D gene unclear. The sequence derives from a woman aged 45-60 years with alopecia areata. Some clones in this sample may be carry-over from other donors' samples. Specimen: whole blood, collected in connection with sensitization to the hapten diphenylcyclopropenone (DPC). Written as DNA, the CDR3 is TGTGCCAGCAGTTACGACTCAAGGCGATTGGGTTCACCCCTCCACTTT. It encodes CASSYDSRRLGSPLHF.